One sample yielded the 12 T cell receptor beta chains listed below, sequenced in a study of B cell selection in AIRE deficiency. Measured with immunoSEQ multiplex PCR; TCRdb has only the in-frame clones, and not every one. The sample has under 6,500 clones, approximately 87% seen once. The regulatory T cell sort gate was CD4+CD25hiCD127low/negative. Sequenced sample: Tregs sorted from PBMCs. The receptors derive from a human donor with AIRE deficiency.

The V call is TRBV5-8, the J call TRBJ1-5, with a possible D match to TRBD1 (5 bases). This CDR3 comprises 14 residues. Trimming took off 4 bases at V and 1 base at J, with 9 bases between the two ends. CDR1 and CDR2 (germline): SGHTS, YDEGEE. The chain's CDR3 is CASSPRQSNQPQHF. The CDR3 DNA reads TGTGCCAGCAGCCCAAGACAGAGCAATCAGCCCCAGCATTTT. The complete variable domain, with remaining parts taken from reference TRBV5-8 and TRBJ1-5, reads EAGVTQSPTHLIKTRGQQATLRCSPISGHTSVYWYQQALGLGLQFLLWYDEGEERNRGNFPPRFSGRQFPNYSSELNVNALELEDSALYLCASSPRQSNQPQHFGDGTRLSIL.

The chain couples TRBV4-1 to TRBJ1-3; a possible D gene is TRBD1 (5 bases). Trimming pared 1 base from V and 0 bases from J, leaving 10 bases between. The germline gives CDR1 MGHRA, CDR2 YSYEKL. The CDR3 totals 16 residues. CDR3 in DNA: TGCGCCAGCAGCCAAGGAACAGGCGTCTCTGGAAACACCATATATTTT. The encoded protein is CASSQGTGVSGNTIYF.

V gene TRBV11-3 combines with J gene TRBJ2-7; no clear D. Germline lookup yields CDR1 SGHNT and CDR2 YENEEA. The V and J ends lost 1 base and 2 bases respectively, with 6 bases between them. CDR3 length equals 13 residues. This chain's CDR3 is CASSLGLAYEQYF. The CDR3 DNA is TGTGCCAGCAGCTTAGGCCTAGCCTACGAGCAGTACTTC.

The chain recombines TRBV7-8 with TRBJ1-2; the D is unclear. Germline assignment: CDR1 SGHVS and CDR2 FQNEAQ. Between the trimmed V and J ends, which lost 1 base and 3 bases, there was a span of 9 bases. This CDR3 has 14 residues. The CDR3 DNA reads as TGTGCCAGCAGCTTAGTATCACGGGACTATGGCTACACCTTC. This encodes CASSLVSRDYGYTF.

The chain uses TRBV5-4 and TRBJ1-2, with 8 nucleotides matching TRBD1. V lost 1 base, J lost 7 bases, and 9 bases stayed unmatched. CDR1 is SGHNT, CDR2 YYREEE, per germline (reference sequence). This CDR3 comprises 15 residues. The CDR3 loop reads CASSLTGQGSSGYTF. DNA for the CDR3: TGTGCCAGCAGCTTGACAGGACAGGGATCTTCTGGCTACACCTTC.

The V and J genes are TRBV6-5 and TRBJ1-6; no reliable D call. V was pared by 6 bases and J by 7 bases, with 16 bases between. Per the germline V gene, CDR1 is MNHEY and CDR2 is SVGAGI. This CDR3 region has 15 residues. CDR3 DNA: TGTGCCAGCAGGGCGCCTGGGGTAACAAATTCACCCCTCCACTTT. It codes for CASRAPGVTNSPLHF.

J is TRBJ1-2 and V is TRBV5-6; D is ambiguous. From germline, CDR1 is SGHDT and CDR2 YYEEEE. V was pared by 4 bases and J by 4 bases, with 20 bases between. This CDR3 has 16 amino acids. The CDR3: CASSRVHLAPSYGYTF. As DNA, the CDR3 is TGTGCCAGCAGCCGGGTACACCTAGCCCCTTCCTATGGCTACACCTTC.

The V and J genes are TRBV4-3 and TRBJ1-3; D possibly corresponds to TRBD1 (5 bases). Germline V gene lookup returns CDR1 LGHNA and CDR2 YSLEER. This CDR3 spans 14 amino acids. Trimming pared 2 bases from V and 0 bases from J, leaving 5 bases between. CDR3 amino acids: CASSQQGSGNTIYF. DNA of the CDR3: TGCGCCAGCAGCCAACAGGGCTCTGGAAACACCATATATTTT.

This clone was detected once. This rearrangement joins TRBV6-5 to TRBJ2-1; the D gene could be TRBD1 or TRBD2 (5 bases each). The CDR3 consists of 12 residues. Trimming pared 8 bases from V and 0 bases from J, leaving 5 bases between. The V gene's germline CDR1 is MNHEY and CDR2 SVGAGI. Written as DNA, the CDR3 is TGTGCCAGCGGGACCTCCTACAATGAGCAGTTCTTC. It codes for CASGTSYNEQFF.

This rearrangement joins TRBV11-3 to TRBJ1-2, with D unresolved. The germline V gene encodes CDR1 SGHNT and CDR2 YENEEA. The V end was cut by 3 bases, the J end by 2 bases, with 7 bases between. The CDR3 has 13 amino acids. CDR3 bases: TGTGCCAGCAGCTTGGACGGGAACTATGGCTACACCTTC. It yields the protein CASSLDGNYGYTF.

The chain recombines TRBV6-5 with TRBJ2-2; the match to TRBD2 covers 7 bases. This CDR3 has 13 residues. CDR1 and CDR2 (germline): MNHEY, SVGAGI. J lost 6 bases, V lost 5 bases, and 3 bases had no gene match. The CDR3 nucleotides are TGTGCCAGCAGTCGGACTAGGGCCGGGGAGCTGTTTTTT. Its protein is CASSRTRAGELFF.

The chain is built from TRBV7-2 and TRBJ2-3; D remains ambiguous. The V gene's germline CDR1 is SGHTA and CDR2 FQGNSA. V was trimmed by 5 bases and J by 2 bases, leaving 5 bases between them. This CDR3 contains 12 residues. As DNA, the CDR3 is TGTGCCAGCAGCCGATACACAGATACGCAGTATTTT. Translation gives CASSRYTDTQYF. Full variable domain (rest looked up from reference TRBV7-2 and TRBJ2-3): GAGVSQSPSNKVTEKGKDVELRCDPISGHTALYWYRQSLGQGLEFLIYFQGNSAPDKSGLPSDRFSAERTGGSVSTLTIQRTQQEDSAVYLCASSRYTDTQYFGPGTRLTVL.